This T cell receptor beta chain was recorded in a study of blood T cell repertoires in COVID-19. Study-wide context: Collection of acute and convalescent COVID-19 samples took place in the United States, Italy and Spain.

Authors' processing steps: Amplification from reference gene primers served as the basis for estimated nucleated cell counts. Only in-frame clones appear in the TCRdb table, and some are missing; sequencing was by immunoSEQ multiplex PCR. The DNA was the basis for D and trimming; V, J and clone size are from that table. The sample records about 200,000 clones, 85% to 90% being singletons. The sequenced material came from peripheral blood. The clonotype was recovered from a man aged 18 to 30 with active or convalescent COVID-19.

In DNA form, the CDR3 reads TGTGCCAGCAGCCAAACCGACAGGGGCCCTTACGAGCAGTACTTC. Translation gives CASSQTDRGPYEQYF. The chain joins TRBV7-9 to TRBJ2-7, with TRBD1 matching 8 bases. Germline-derived CDR1 and CDR2 are SEHNR and FQNEAQ (reference sequence). With V trimmed by 5 bases and J by 4 bases, 10 bases remained unmatched. The CDR3 covers 15 residues.